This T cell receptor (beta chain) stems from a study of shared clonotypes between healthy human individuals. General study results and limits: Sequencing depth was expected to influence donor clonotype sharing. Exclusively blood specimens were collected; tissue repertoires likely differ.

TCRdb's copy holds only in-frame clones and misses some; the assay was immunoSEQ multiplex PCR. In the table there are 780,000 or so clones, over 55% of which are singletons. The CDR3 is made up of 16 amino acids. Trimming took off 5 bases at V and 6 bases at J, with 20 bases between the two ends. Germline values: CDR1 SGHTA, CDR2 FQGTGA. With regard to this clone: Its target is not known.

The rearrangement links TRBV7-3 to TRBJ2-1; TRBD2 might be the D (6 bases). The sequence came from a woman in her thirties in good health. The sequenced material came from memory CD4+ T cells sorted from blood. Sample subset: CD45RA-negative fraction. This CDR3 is CASSIKGASVGNEQFF. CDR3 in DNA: TGTGCCAGCAGCATTAAAGGGGCTAGCGTTGGCAATGAGCAGTTCTTC.